The next 13 T cell receptor beta chains were all read from a single sample in a study of blood T cell repertoires in COVID-19 (dated by TCRdb to about 2020). Libraries were prepared through the immunoSEQ multiplex PCR assay. The table was pulled from immuneACCESS by TCRdb, which kept in-frame rearrangements only. Such tables lose some clones; where checked, under half of the loss comes from unresolved V genes, and the rest has no known cause. The sample table contains some 120,000 clones; only one count was recorded for about nine tenths of them. Almost 4.5% of the sample is taken by the ten largest. The specimen sequenced was peripheral blood. The receptors come from a man in his forties or fifties with acute or convalescent COVID-19.

This chain links TRBV7-9 with TRBJ2-1, with 7 nucleotides matching TRBD2. Trimming at V came to 5 bases and at J to 4 bases, leaving 8 bases not matched to a gene. The CDR3 consists of 15 residues. Germline values: CDR1 SEHNR, CDR2 FQNEAQ (reference sequence). The CDR3 loop is CASSPVAGVYNEQFF. The CDR3 bases are TGTGCCAGCAGCCCCGTGGCGGGGGTTTACAATGAGCAGTTCTTC.

This CDR3 reads CASSLRTGHEQYF. The CDR3 DNA reads as TGTGCCAGCAGTCTGAGGACAGGTCACGAGCAGTACTTC. The chain carries TRBV6-2 or TRBV6-3 and TRBJ2-7; 7 nucleotides agree with TRBD1. Trimming cost V 5 bases and J 5 bases; bases outside gene matches: 6. There are 13 residues in the CDR3. Germline V lookup: CDR1 MNHEY, CDR2 SVGEGT.

The CDR3 here is CAWTPEGGSNYGYTF. In nucleotides, the CDR3 is TGTGCCTGGACCCCAGAAGGGGGTAGTAACTATGGCTACACCTTC. The chain links TRBV30 to TRBJ1-2, with D tentatively TRBD1 (6 bases). V was clipped by 4 bases and J by 1 base, with 16 bases between them. The CDR3 runs 15 residues. Germline CDR1 GTSNPN, CDR2 SVGIG (reference sequence).

This sequence joins TRBV14 and TRBJ2-7; 9 nucleotides match TRBD1. The germline V gene encodes CDR1 SGHDN and CDR2 FVKESK. This CDR3 is built from 15 residues. V lost 5 bases, J lost 3 bases, and 8 bases stayed unmatched. CDR3 DNA: TGTGCCAGCAGCACGGGACAGGGCGAACGCTACGAGCAGTACTTC. Protein: CASSTGQGERYEQYF.

The chain combines TRBV6-5 with TRBJ2-7, with a possible D match to TRBD1 (5 bases). CDR1 and CDR2 (germline): MNHEY, SVGAGI. Trimming removed 11 bases from V and 6 bases from J, with 14 bases in between. The CDR3 loop spans 11 amino acids. CDR3 DNA: TGTGCCGCTAAGTGGGGCCTCGAGCAGTACTTC. This sequence encodes CAAKWGLEQYF.

This clone was observed a few times. The V gene is TRBV11-2, the J gene TRBJ2-3; D unresolved. V dropped 4 bases and J dropped 3 bases, with 8 bases sitting between them. Germline CDR1 SGHAT, CDR2 FQNNGV. The CDR3 consists of 13 residues. As DNA, the CDR3 is TGTGCCAGCAGCTCCGGGTTAACAGATACGCAGTATTTT. Its protein product is CASSSGLTDTQYF.

The V gene is TRBV3-1 (or the pseudogene TRBV3-2), the J gene TRBJ2-1; 12 nucleotides align to TRBD2. The germline gives CDR1 LGHDT, CDR2 YNNKEL (reference sequence). The CDR3 loop spans 15 amino acids. With V trimmed by 6 bases and J by 8 bases, 8 bases remained unmatched. The CDR3 spells CASSRLAGGPYEQFF. The CDR3 bases are TGTGCCAGCAGTCGCCTAGCGGGGGGGCCATATGAGCAGTTCTTC.

V is TRBV7-3 and J is TRBJ2-1; 10 nucleotides line up with TRBD2. The ends lost 3 bases at V and 7 bases at J; junction bases unmatched: 6. This CDR3 comprises 15 residues. CDR1 is SGHTA and CDR2 is FQGTGA in the germline V gene. CDR3 loop: CASSLFLAGENEQFF. In nucleotides, the CDR3 is TGTGCCAGCAGCTTGTTTCTAGCGGGGGAAAATGAGCAGTTCTTC.

The chain recombines TRBV14 with TRBJ2-7, with 7 bases that match TRBD2. The CDR3 totals 16 residues. Germline V gives CDR1 SGHDN, CDR2 FVKESK. V was clipped by 2 bases and J by 3 bases; unmatched bases: 10. In nucleotides, the CDR3 is TGTGCCAGCAGCCAAAGTGGAATACCGGGGGGCTACGAGCAGTACTTC. Translation gives CASSQSGIPGGYEQYF.

The CDR3 spells CASSISGVPAPGGQPQHF. CDR3 bases: TGTGCCAGTAGTATATCGGGGGTACCAGCCCCGGGAGGTCAGCCCCAGCATTTT. The chain uses TRBV19 and TRBJ1-5; D might be TRBD1 (5 bases). V gave up 2 bases and J gave up 6 bases, with 23 bases separating them. The germline V gene has CDR1 LNHDA and CDR2 SQIVND (reference sequence). CDR3 length: 18 amino acids. The variable domain in full, with the rest retrieved from reference TRBV19 and TRBJ1-5, is DGGITQSPKYLFRKEGQNVTLSCEQNLNHDAMYWYRQDPGQGLRLIYYSQIVNDFQKGDIAEGYSVSREKKESFPLTVTSAQKNPTAFYLCASSISGVPAPGGQPQHFGDGTRLSIL.

This clone showed up many times. The CDR3 DNA sequence: TGTGCCAGCAGCCCCCCCACCGGGACAGCGATCGATCAGCCCCAGCATTTT. Amino acid sequence: CASSPPTGTAIDQPQHF. The chain has TRBV4-2 and TRBJ1-5; TRBD1 aligns across 7 bases. Trimming at V came to 4 bases and at J to 5 bases, leaving 14 bases not matched to a gene. From germline, CDR1 is LGHNA and CDR2 YNFKEQ. The CDR3 length is 17 residues.

The rearrangement links TRBV10-3 to TRBJ1-1; D is perhaps TRBD1 (6 bases). Trimming removed 10 bases from V and 4 bases from J, with 10 bases in between. The CDR3 extends over 11 amino acids. Germline V gene sequence: CDR1 ENHRY, CDR2 SYGVKD. CDR3 amino acids: CASAGVTEAFF. CDR3 nucleotides: TGTGCCAGCGCAGGGGTCACTGAAGCTTTCTTT.

The chain combines TRBV14 with TRBJ2-1; 15 nucleotides match TRBD2. Germline CDR1 and CDR2: SGHDN and FVKESK. This CDR3 spans 16 amino acids. V shed 4 bases and J 9 bases; nucleotides not matched to a gene: 7. The CDR3 spells CASSLRTSGGASEQFF. The CDR3 region has the DNA TGTGCCAGCAGCCTCAGGACTAGCGGGGGGGCATCTGAGCAGTTCTTC.